Below are 13 T cell receptor beta chains sequenced from a single sample in a study of breast tumors, draining lymph nodes, adjacent tissues. TCRdb re-called the multiplex PCR reads through MiXCR, storing one row per CDR3 protein. Of 85,000 to 120,000 distinct CDR3 sequences in the sample, around 30% are singletons; the top ten hold approximately 5%. Axillary draining lymph nodes of breast cancer patients supplied the node samples. The sequencing input was axillary lymph node tissue. These receptors were taken from a female donor with breast cancer. Some clones in this sample may be carry-over from other donors' samples.

The chain carries TRBV18 and TRBJ1-4; TRBD1 agrees at 8 bases. Germline V CDR1 and CDR2: KGHSH, LQKENI. The CDR3 consists of 18 residues. V gave up 0 bases and J gave up 2 bases; unmatched junction bases: 8. CDR3 in amino acids: CASSPPWGQDNTNEKLFF. CDR3 in DNA: TGTGCCAGCTCACCACCGTGGGGACAGGATAATACTAATGAAAAACTGTTTTTT. Filled out from reference TRBV18 and TRBJ1-4, the complete variable domain reads NAGVMQNPRHLVRRRGQEARLRCSPMKGHSHVYWYRQLPEEGLKFMVYLQKENIIDESGMPKERFSAEFPKEGPSILRIQQVVRGDSAAYFCASSPPWGQDNTNEKLFFGSGTQLSVL.

Details on this clonotype: This could be a read error, since a much larger clone is one nucleotide away. V is TRBV11-2 and J is TRBJ2-7; no definite D call. Trimming shortened V by 5 bases and J by 6 bases, and 14 bases separated the two germline ends. Germline lookup yields CDR1 SGHAT and CDR2 FQNNGV. The CDR3 spans 13 residues. In nucleotides, the CDR3 is TGTGCCAGCAGCCACACACGTATCTCCGAGCAGTACTTC. Translation: CASSHTRISEQYF.

As for this clonotype: Compared with germline, one end of the junction differs, possibly owing to a read error. V usage is TRBV9 and J usage is TRBJ2-1, with a tentative D call TRBD1 (6 bases). The CDR3 spans 17 residues. Germline V gene sequence: CDR1 SGDLS, CDR2 YYNGEE. The CDR3 here is CASSVSTGLRTYTEQLF. CDR3 in DNA: TGTGCCAGCAGCGTATCCACAGGGTTAAGGACCTACACTGAGCAGCTCTTC.

The table lists this clonotype with many counts. For the CDR3, the DNA is TGTGCCACCAGCGTCCCGGGACTAGCGGGAGTTGGTGAGCAGTTCTTC. Its translation is CATSVPGLAGVGEQFF. This rearrangement joins TRBV15 to TRBJ2-1; 14 nucleotides align to TRBD2. Trimming took 5 bases from V and 9 from J; bases not matched to a gene: 9. The germline CDR1 and CDR2 sequences are LNHNV and YYDKDF (reference sequence). The CDR3 has 16 amino acids.

This clonotype was seen ten or more times. The V and J genes are TRBV9 and TRBJ2-5, with D perhaps given as TRBD1 or TRBD2 (6 bases each). Germline V gene sequence: CDR1 SGDLS, CDR2 YYNGEE. V lost 3 bases and J lost 5, with 17 bases in between. The length of the CDR3 is 15 residues. CDR3 coding DNA: TGTGCCAGCAGCGAGAGAGTGGGGGGCGGGGAGACCCAGTACTTC. This sequence encodes CASSERVGGGETQYF.

The table lists this clonotype with many counts. The rearrangement joins TRBV12-3 or TRBV12-4 to TRBJ1-6; D remains unclear. The CDR3 has 16 residues. Trimming removed 2 bases from V and 4 bases from J, with 12 bases in between. CDR3 region: CASSLRGRRYNSPLHF. In nucleotides, the CDR3 is TGTGCCAGCAGTTTACGGGGTCGGAGATATAATTCACCCCTCCACTTT.

At least ten counts were recorded for this clonotype. The junction departs from germline at one end; a sequencing error may be responsible. V is TRBV6-5 and J is TRBJ2-7; TRBD1 is a possible D gene (6 bases). Germline lookup yields CDR1 MNHEY and CDR2 SVGAGI. The CDR3 spans 14 residues. CDR3 sequence reads: CASSHSRGIYEQYF. The CDR3, as DNA: TGTGCCAGCAGTCACTCGAGGGGGATCTACGAGCAGTACTTC.

This clonotype has at least ten counts. The V gene is TRBV7-9, the J gene TRBJ1-4; TRBD1 aligns across 9 bases. CDR1 is SEHNR and CDR2 is FQNEAQ in the germline V gene (reference sequence). The CDR3 contains 14 residues. Trimming cost V 5 bases and J 7 bases; bases outside gene matches: 5. CDR3 nucleotide sequence: TGTGCCAGCAGCGAGCGGGACAGGGCTGAAAAACTGTTTTTT. Protein sequence: CASSERDRAEKLFF.

This clonotype has ten or more counts. Possible read error: a much larger clone is one base away. The CDR3 protein is CSVVWRQETQYF. In DNA form, the CDR3 reads TGCAGCGTTGTATGGAGGCAAGAGACCCAGTACTTC. The chain recombines TRBV29-1 with TRBJ2-5, with D maybe TRBD2 (5 bases). Looked up from germline, CDR1 is SQVTM and CDR2 is ANQGSEA. With 4 bases removed from V and 2 bases from J, the gap between germline ends came to 8 bases. CDR3 length equals 12 residues.

The table lists this clonotype with a few counts. Likely a read error: the CDR3 ends without its conserved phenylalanine or tryptophan. This sequence joins TRBV7-9 and TRBJ1-6, with a possible D match to TRBD1 (6 bases). V lost 4 bases to trimming and J lost 7 bases, with 11 bases between them. Germline-derived CDR1 and CDR2 are SEHNR and FQNEAQ (reference sequence). The CDR3 sequence is 14 residues long. The chain's CDR3 is CASSSDRRNSPLHL. CDR3 sequence (DNA): TGTGCCAGCAGCTCTGACAGGAGGAATTCACCCCTCCACCTT.

As for this clonotype: A much larger clone sits a single nucleotide away, making a read error possible. The chain uses TRBV20-1 and TRBJ2-7; perhaps D is TRBD1 or TRBD2 (6 bases each). CDR3 size: 16 residues. Germline V gene data show CDR1 as DFQATT and CDR2 as SNEGSKA (reference sequence). V lost 0 bases to trimming and J lost 0 bases, with 15 bases between them. The CDR3 bases are TGCAGTGCTAGAGATCTAGTGGGGGGCTCCTCCTACGAGCAGTACTTC. It codes for CSARDLVGGSSYEQYF.

This clonotype was recorded at least ten times. The chain has TRBV3-1 and TRBJ2-7, with 11 bases aligning to TRBD2. This CDR3 contains 16 residues. Unmatched junction bases numbered 7, after V lost 2 bases and J lost 4 bases. Germline CDR1 reads LGHDT; CDR2 reads YNNKEL (reference sequence). Here the CDR3 reads CASSQSTGTSGYEQYF. DNA for the CDR3: TGTGCCAGCAGCCAAAGCACCGGGACTAGCGGTTACGAGCAGTACTTC.

This clonotype was counted many times. V usage is TRBV7-9 and J usage is TRBJ2-3; the match to TRBD1 covers 12 bases. V lost 5 bases and J lost 6; bases outside the gene matches: 6. CDR1 is SEHNR and CDR2 is FQNEAQ in the germline V gene (reference sequence). CDR3 length: 15 amino acids. CDR3 loop: CASSPGQGAVDTQYF. DNA of the CDR3: TGTGCCAGCAGCCCGGGACAGGGGGCGGTGGATACGCAGTATTTT. The entire variable domain, with the rest obtained from reference TRBV7-9 and TRBJ2-3, is as follows: DTGVSQNPRHKITKRGQNVTFRCDPISEHNRLYWYRQTLGQGPEFLTYFQNEAQLEKSRLLSDRFSAERPKGSFSTLEIQRTEQGDSAMYLCASSPGQGAVDTQYFGPGTRLTVL.